This TCR beta chain was documented in a study of blood T cell repertoires in COVID-19. Libraries were prepared by immunoSEQ multiplex PCR; TCRdb keeps only in-frame clonotypes and omits some of them. The top ten hold approximately 1% of the sample, which has around 380,000 clones, roughly 86% seen once. CDR3 length: 12 residues. Trimming removed 4 bases at V and 6 bases at J, with 7 bases between. Per germline, CDR1 KGHSH and CDR2 LQKENI. This TCR came from a human donor with acute or convalescent COVID-19. The donor label of this sample is uncertain. This chain joins TRBV18 and TRBJ2-1, with D uncertain. The specimen sequenced was peripheral blood. The CDR3: CASSRPSNEQFF. In DNA form, the CDR3 reads TGTGCCAGCTCACGACCCTCCAATGAGCAGTTCTTC.